Following are 27 T cell receptor beta chains from one sample sequenced in a study of blood T cell repertoires in COVID-19. Produced via immunoSEQ multiplex PCR; TCRdb's table is partial and in-frame only. The data contain 100,000 to 150,000 clones, around 88% of them singletons. Specimen: peripheral blood. These receptors originate from a man aged 45-65 years with acute or convalescent COVID-19.

The chain uses TRBV11-2 and TRBJ1-3; D gene unclear. The V end was cut by 1 base, the J end by 4 bases, with 17 bases between. Per germline, CDR1 SGHAT and CDR2 FQNNGV. The length of the CDR3 is 17 residues. This CDR3 reads CASSLGGEYKKGNTIYF. CDR3 nucleotide sequence: TGTGCCAGCAGCTTAGGAGGAGAATACAAAAAGGGAAACACCATATATTTT.

Only one count was recorded for this clone. The genes are TRBV7-9 and TRBJ1-1; D ambiguous. V was trimmed by 3 bases and J by 4 bases, leaving 12 bases between them. Germline CDR1 and CDR2: SEHNR and FQNEAQ (reference sequence). This CDR3 has 14 amino acids. The DNA of the CDR3 is TGTGCCAGCAGCTTGGACCGAGGGTTCACTGAAGCTTTCTTT. It yields the protein CASSLDRGFTEAFF.

V and J are TRBV3-1 (or the pseudogene TRBV3-2) and TRBJ1-4, with D perhaps matching TRBD1 (6 bases). With 4 bases removed from V and 8 bases from J, the gap between germline ends came to 14 bases. Germline CDR1 and CDR2: LGHDT and YNNKEL (reference sequence). This CDR3 spans 14 amino acids. This chain's CDR3 is CASSLGGMGEKLFF. The CDR3 DNA follows: TGTGCCAGCAGCCTAGGGGGTATGGGGGAAAAACTGTTTTTT.

This clone was counted between two and nine times. V is TRBV7-2 and J is TRBJ2-3; 7 bases are shared with TRBD2. Germline CDR1 SGHTA, CDR2 FQGNSA. The CDR3 length is 15 residues. The V segment lost 1 base and the J segment 5 bases; nucleotides outside the gene matches: 6. The CDR3 sequence: CASSLGSWEGDTQYF. The DNA for the CDR3 is TGTGCCAGCAGCTTAGGCTCTTGGGAGGGAGATACGCAGTATTTT.

The chain has TRBV27 and TRBJ1-2, with D tentatively TRBD1 (6 bases). The CDR3 has 14 amino acids. The germline gives CDR1 MNHEY, CDR2 SMNVEV (reference sequence). V lost 5 bases, J lost 4 bases, and 14 bases lay in between. Here the CDR3 DNA reads TGTGCCAGCAGTCTCAGGGGCCCGAGCTATGGCTACACCTTC. It encodes CASSLRGPSYGYTF.

This chain uses TRBV14 with TRBJ2-3; 8 bases are a match to TRBD1. The CDR3 totals 13 residues. Looked up from germline, CDR1 is SGHDN and CDR2 is FVKESK. V shed 6 bases, J shed 8 bases, and the junction held 7 bases outside the gene matches. The CDR3 coding sequence is TGTGCCAGCAGTCTGGACAGGGCGGGTACGCAGTATTTT. This gives the protein CASSLDRAGTQYF.

V is TRBV9 and J is TRBJ2-5, with TRBD1 as a possible D gene (6 bases). Germline V gives CDR1 SGDLS, CDR2 YYNGEE. The CDR3 length is 13 residues. Trimming stripped 3 bases from V and 4 bases from J, with 10 bases between. The CDR3 sequence: CASSGTGPETQYF. The CDR3 bases are TGTGCCAGCAGCGGTACAGGGCCAGAGACCCAGTACTTC. The entire variable domain, with the rest obtained from reference TRBV9 and TRBJ2-5, is as follows: DSGVTQTPKHLITATGQRVTLRCSPRSGDLSVYWYQQSLDQGLQFLIQYYNGEERAKGNILERFSAQQFPDLHSELNLSSLELGDSALYFCASSGTGPETQYFGPGTRLLVL.

The V call is TRBV6-5, the J call TRBJ1-2; D is unresolved. This CDR3 spans 15 amino acids. The V gene's germline CDR1 is MNHEY and CDR2 SVGAGI. Trimming left V 4 bases short and J 5 bases short, with 17 bases between. The CDR3 DNA is TGTGCCAGCAGTTCCCTCCTAGACCAGATTTATGGCTACACCTTC. It yields the protein CASSSLLDQIYGYTF.

The rearrangement joins TRBV5-5 to TRBJ2-1, with D tentatively TRBD2 (6 bases). V lost 6 bases to trimming and J lost 4 bases, with 20 bases between them. CDR3 size: 16 residues. Germline V lookup: CDR1 SGHKS, CDR2 YYEKEE (reference sequence). The CDR3 reads CASIRGGGSGYNEQFF. CDR3 DNA: TGTGCCAGCATCCGGGGTGGGGGGAGCGGTTACAATGAGCAGTTCTTC.

The rearrangement links TRBV5-1 to TRBJ1-2; 7 bases align to TRBD1. CDR3 size: 15 residues. Per germline, CDR1 SGHRS and CDR2 YFSETQ. Trimming took 0 bases from V and 3 from J; bases not matched to a gene: 5. The CDR3 bases are TGCGCCAGCAGCTTGGCAGGGGGATCCGACTATGGCTACACCTTC. Residues: CASSLAGGSDYGYTF.

Written as DNA, the CDR3 is TGTGCCAGCAGCTTCGGCGAGGCTCAAGAGACCCAGTACTTC. Amino acids: CASSFGEAQETQYF. The rearrangement joins TRBV5-6 to TRBJ2-5, with D hard to call. The V end was cut by 2 bases, the J end by 2 bases, with 10 bases between. Germline loops: CDR1 SGHDT, CDR2 YYEEEE. This CDR3 contains 14 residues.

Many counts were recorded for this clone. The chain joins TRBV6-5 to TRBJ1-5; possible D gene TRBD1, 5 bases. V was shortened by 6 bases and J by 5 bases, with 11 bases between the two germline ends. The germline CDR1 and CDR2 sequences are MNHEY and SVGAGI. The CDR3 length is 13 residues. CDR3 protein: CASSLQVHQPQHF. CDR3 sequence (DNA): TGTGCCAGCAGCCTACAGGTTCATCAGCCCCAGCATTTT.

This sequence joins TRBV30 and TRBJ2-1, with 10 nucleotides matching TRBD1. The CDR3 is made up of 16 amino acids. With V trimmed by 3 bases and J by 7 bases, 12 bases remained unmatched. Germline loops: CDR1 GTSNPN, CDR2 SVGIG (reference sequence). In DNA, the CDR3 is TGTGCCTGGAGGGAGCACTGGACAGGGGGTATGAATGAGCAGTTCTTC. Residues: CAWREHWTGGMNEQFF.

This chain links TRBV5-1 with TRBJ1-1; 7 bases are shared with TRBD1. The germline V gene has CDR1 SGHRS and CDR2 YFSETQ. The CDR3 loop spans 16 amino acids. V was pared by 1 base and J by 1 base, with 7 bases of the junction left unmatched. The CDR3 loop reads CASSLSLGQENTEAFF. CDR3 bases: TGCGCCAGCAGCTTGAGTCTAGGACAGGAGAACACTGAAGCTTTCTTT.

This rearrangement joins TRBV9 to TRBJ1-1; tentatively, D is TRBD1 (6 bases). The V gene's germline CDR1 is SGDLS and CDR2 YYNGEE. The V end lost 4 bases, the J end lost 2 bases, and 12 bases lay between the germline ends. The CDR3 is 14 residues long. CDR3 protein: CASSPGQRNTEAFF. For the CDR3, the DNA is TGTGCCAGCAGCCCTGGACAGCGAAACACTGAAGCTTTCTTT.

The rearrangement joins TRBV4-1 to TRBJ2-1; TRBD1 agrees at 12 bases. V shed 4 bases and J 9 bases; nucleotides not matched to a gene: 16. Germline CDR1 reads MGHRA; CDR2 reads YSYEKL. CDR3 size: 18 residues. The CDR3 DNA reads TGCGCCAGCAGCCCAAGGAGGGGCCCCGGGACAGGGGGCTCTGAGCAGTTCTTC. As protein: CASSPRRGPGTGGSEQFF.

The chain employs TRBV11-2 and TRBJ2-3; 8 bases map to TRBD2. CDR1 and CDR2 from the germline V gene are SGHAT and FQNNGV. The CDR3 is 15 amino acids. The V segment lost 0 bases and the J segment 4 bases; nucleotides outside the gene matches: 3. The CDR3 region is CASSLDGGAADTQYF. The CDR3, as DNA: TGTGCCAGCAGCTTAGACGGGGGGGCCGCAGATACGCAGTATTTT.

The chain has TRBV24-1 and TRBJ2-7; a weak D match, TRBD2 (7 bases). V lost 5 bases, J lost 3 bases, and 22 bases lay in between. The CDR3 runs to 17 residues. Germline V lookup: CDR1 KGHDR, CDR2 SFDVKD. CDR3 DNA: TGTGCCACCAGTGCCCCCACAGGGTTGGGGGGGCTCTACGAGCAGTACTTC. Translation: CATSAPTGLGGLYEQYF.

The rearrangement joins TRBV18 to TRBJ1-1; maybe TRBD1 (5 bases). This CDR3 region has 16 residues. The V and J ends lost 3 bases and 4 bases respectively, with 18 bases between them. The germline CDR1 and CDR2 sequences are KGHSH and LQKENI. CDR3 region: CASSPNRQGASTEAFF. In DNA form, the CDR3 reads TGTGCCAGCTCACCTAACAGGCAGGGCGCCAGCACTGAAGCTTTCTTT.

The chain employs TRBV3-1 (or the pseudogene TRBV3-2) and TRBJ1-1; TRBD1 agrees at 8 bases. Germline V gene sequence: CDR1 LGHDT, CDR2 YNNKEL (reference sequence). The CDR3 is 14 residues long. The trim removed 5 bases at V and 2 bases at J, leaving 4 bases unmatched. DNA for the CDR3: TGTGCCAGCAGCTACGGACAGGGAAACACTGAAGCTTTCTTT. Translated: CASSYGQGNTEAFF.

The V call is TRBV6-4, the J call TRBJ1-2; TRBD1 matches at 8 bases. The V segment lost 6 bases and the J segment 8 bases; nucleotides outside the gene matches: 11. Germline CDR1 is MRHNA and CDR2 is SNTAGT. The CDR3 extends over 14 amino acids. The DNA of the CDR3 is TGTGCCAGCAGCCCAAGACCGGGACAGGCGGGCTACACCTTC. As protein: CASSPRPGQAGYTF.

This clone was seen a single time. This chain links TRBV6-5 with TRBJ2-5, with D tentatively TRBD2 (5 bases). Per germline, CDR1 MNHEY and CDR2 SVGAGI. Between the trimmed V and J ends, which lost 4 bases and 2 bases, there was a span of 14 bases. CDR3 length equals 15 residues. Written as DNA, the CDR3 is TGTGCCAGCAGTTTTAGGTCGGGATCACAAGAGACCCAGTACTTC. It encodes CASSFRSGSQETQYF.

This chain joins TRBV4-1 and TRBJ1-5, with D possibly matching TRBD1 (5 bases). With 2 bases removed from V and 7 bases from J, the gap between germline ends came to 15 bases. Germline CDR1 is MGHRA and CDR2 is YSYEKL. The CDR3 has 15 residues. In nucleotides, the CDR3 is TGCGCCAGCAGCCAACTTTGGGGGGTTGGACAGCCCCAGCATTTT. It yields the protein CASSQLWGVGQPQHF.

Comments on this clone: Additional DNA sequences in this sample encode the identical CDR3. The chain uses TRBV28 and TRBJ1-2; 8 bases agree with TRBD1. V lost 1 base to trimming and J lost 4 bases; unmatched junction nucleotides: 2. From germline, CDR1 is MDHEN and CDR2 SYDVKM. CDR3 length equals 14 residues. The CDR3 spells CASSLSTGGYGYTF. CDR3 in DNA: TGTGCCAGCAGTTTATCCACAGGGGGCTATGGCTACACCTTC.

This clone was seen a few times. This chain connects TRBV2 to TRBJ2-3; D is ambiguous. The CDR3 length is 14 residues. The germline V and J ends were trimmed by 6 bases and 6 bases, with 16 bases remaining between them. The germline CDR1 and CDR2 sequences are SNHLY and FYNNEI. The DNA for the CDR3 is TGTGCCAGCAGCCAGCTGACCGAGGAGGATACGCAGTATTTT. Translation gives CASSQLTEEDTQYF.

The chain is built from TRBV5-1 and TRBJ1-2; D remains ambiguous. There are 14 residues in the CDR3. The V end lost 4 bases, the J end lost 2 bases, and 12 bases lay between the germline ends. CDR1 is SGHRS, CDR2 YFSETQ, per germline. DNA for the CDR3: TGCGCCAGCAGCCTTAGCCCGGAGAACTATGGCTACACCTTC. It translates to CASSLSPENYGYTF.

The CDR3 protein is CASSLGGAGYGYTF. CDR3 DNA sequence: TGCGCCAGCAGCTTGGGAGGGGCTGGCTATGGCTACACCTTC. This chain links TRBV10-2 with TRBJ1-2, with D possibly being TRBD1 (5 bases). Between the trimmed V and J ends, which lost 6 bases and 4 bases, there was a span of 15 bases. The CDR3 runs to 14 residues. CDR1 WSHSY and CDR2 SAAADI come from the germline V gene.